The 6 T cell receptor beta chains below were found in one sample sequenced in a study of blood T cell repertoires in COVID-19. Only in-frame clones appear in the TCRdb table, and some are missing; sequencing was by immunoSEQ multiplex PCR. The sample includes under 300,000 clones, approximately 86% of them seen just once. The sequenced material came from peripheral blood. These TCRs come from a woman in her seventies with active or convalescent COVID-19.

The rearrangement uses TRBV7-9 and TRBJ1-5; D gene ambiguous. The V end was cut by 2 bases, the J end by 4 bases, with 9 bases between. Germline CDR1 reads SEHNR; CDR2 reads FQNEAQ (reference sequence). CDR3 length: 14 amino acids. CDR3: CASSLQAVNQPQHF. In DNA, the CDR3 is TGTGCCAGCAGCTTACAGGCAGTTAATCAGCCCCAGCATTTT. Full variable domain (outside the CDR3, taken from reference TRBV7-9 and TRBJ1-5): DTGVSQNPRHKITKRGQNVTFRCDPISEHNRLYWYRQTLGQGPEFLTYFQNEAQLEKSRLLSDRFSAERPKGSFSTLEIQRTEQGDSAMYLCASSLQAVNQPQHFGDGTRLSIL.

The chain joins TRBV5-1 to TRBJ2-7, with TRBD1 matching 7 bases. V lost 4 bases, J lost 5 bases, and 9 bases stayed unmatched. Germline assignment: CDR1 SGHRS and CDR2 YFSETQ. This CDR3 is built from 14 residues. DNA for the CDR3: TGCGCCAGCAGCCCGCGACAGGGAACGAACGAGCAGTACTTC. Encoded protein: CASSPRQGTNEQYF.

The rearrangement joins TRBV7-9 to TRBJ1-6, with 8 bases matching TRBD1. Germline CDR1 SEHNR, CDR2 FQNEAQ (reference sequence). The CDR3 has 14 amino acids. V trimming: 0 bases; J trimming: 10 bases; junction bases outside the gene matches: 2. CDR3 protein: CASSLATGVSPLHF. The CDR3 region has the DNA TGTGCCAGCAGCTTAGCGACAGGGGTCTCACCCCTCCACTTT. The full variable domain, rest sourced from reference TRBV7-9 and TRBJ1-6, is DTGVSQNPRHKITKRGQNVTFRCDPISEHNRLYWYRQTLGQGPEFLTYFQNEAQLEKSRLLSDRFSAERPKGSFSTLEIQRTEQGDSAMYLCASSLATGVSPLHFGNGTRLTVT.

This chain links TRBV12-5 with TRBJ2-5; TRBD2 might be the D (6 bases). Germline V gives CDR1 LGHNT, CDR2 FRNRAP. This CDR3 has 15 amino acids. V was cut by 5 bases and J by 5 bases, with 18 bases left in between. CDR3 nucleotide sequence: TGTGCTAGTGGTGGTCCGATAGGAGGGTGGGAGACCCAGTACTTC. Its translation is CASGGPIGGWETQYF.

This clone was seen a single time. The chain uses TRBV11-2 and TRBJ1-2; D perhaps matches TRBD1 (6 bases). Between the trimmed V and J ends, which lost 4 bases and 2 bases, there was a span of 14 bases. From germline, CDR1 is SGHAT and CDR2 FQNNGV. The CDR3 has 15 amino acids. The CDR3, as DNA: TGTGCCAGCAGCTCATACCGGGACAAAAACTATGGCTACACCTTC. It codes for CASSSYRDKNYGYTF.

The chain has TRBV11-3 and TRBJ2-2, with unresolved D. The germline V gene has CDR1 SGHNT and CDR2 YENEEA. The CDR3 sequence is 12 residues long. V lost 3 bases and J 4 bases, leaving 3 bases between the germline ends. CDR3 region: CASSFSTGELFF. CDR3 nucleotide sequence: TGTGCCAGCAGCTTTAGCACCGGGGAGCTGTTTTTT.